This TCR beta chain appears in the sequencing data of a study of T cells in Graves' hyperthyroidism and ophthalmopathy. With V trimmed by 5 bases and J by 0 bases, 9 bases remained unmatched. The CDR3 totals 19 residues. Germline V gene sequence: CDR1 MDHEN, CDR2 SYDVKM. The definition of stable Graves' hyperthyroidism was no ophthalmopathy progression within 18 months. Hyperthyroidism had been newly diagnosed in patients aged 18 to 65, and its duration was under 2 months. This clonotype was picked up many times. The antigen remains unidentified. Study-level findings and limits: Blood also held most thyroid clonotypes expanded beyond 0.001.

RNA transcripts were the template for amplifying TCR beta CDR3 regions. An initial round of RT-PCR targeting the TCR CDR3 relied on the HTBI primer set. MiXCR was run by TCRdb on the multiplex PCR reads, yielding one entry per CDR3 protein. The table shows approximately 700,000 distinct CDR3 sequences, with roughly 17% occurring only once. The receptor comes from a man between 18 and 29 years old with Graves' hyperthyroidism. The sequenced sample was blood. The J gene is TRBJ2-1, the V gene TRBV28; 14 bases are shared with TRBD2. The CDR3 loop is CASSPGLAGEKFSYNEQFF. The DNA of the CDR3 is TGTGCCAGCAGTCCGGGACTAGCGGGAGAGAAGTTCTCCTACAATGAGCAGTTCTTC.